The subject of this entry is one TCR beta chain. This CDR3 spans 17 amino acids. In germline, CDR1 is LGHNA, CDR2 YSLEER. The sample belongs to a study of T cells expressing NK-cell markers. From its re-call of the 5' RACE reads, TCRdb lists each CDR3 protein once, without DNA. The sample totals 550,000 or so distinct CDR3 sequences. The chain carries TRBV4-3 and TRBJ1-1; checking the TCRdb D call of TRBD1 is not possible without DNA. Sequences were obtained from blood T cells: a sorted CD56 or NKG2C T cell subset, CD4+ or CD8+ T cells, or bulk PBMC T cells (not recorded which). This sequence was found in a man aged 18-30 years in good health. The CDR3 sequence is CASSQDPGTGLNTEAFF.